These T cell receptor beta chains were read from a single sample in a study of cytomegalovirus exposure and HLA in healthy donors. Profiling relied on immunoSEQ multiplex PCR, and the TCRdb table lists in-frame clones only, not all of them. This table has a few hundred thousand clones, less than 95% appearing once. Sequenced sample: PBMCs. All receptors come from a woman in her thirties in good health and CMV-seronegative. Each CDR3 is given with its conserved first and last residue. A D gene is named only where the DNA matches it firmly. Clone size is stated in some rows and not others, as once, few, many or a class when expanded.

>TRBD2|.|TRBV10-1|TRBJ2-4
TGCGCCAGCAGAAGCGGGATGGGACCTAGCCTAGCCAAAAACATTCAGTACTTC
CASRSGMGPSLAKNIQYF
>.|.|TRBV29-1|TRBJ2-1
TGCAGCGTTGAAGGTAGAGGGAATGAGCAGTTCTTC
CSVEGRGNEQFF
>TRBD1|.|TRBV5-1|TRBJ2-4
TGCGCCAGCAGCTTGGCCCCCCGGACAGGGTTCGGTAGCGGCTCGGGCAAAAACATTCAGTACTTC
CASSLAPRTGFGSGSGKNIQYF
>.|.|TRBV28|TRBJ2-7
TGTGCCAGCAGTTTTGGAGGGAGCCACGATTGGCAGTACTTC
CASSFGGSHDWQYF
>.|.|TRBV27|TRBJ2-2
TGTGCCAGCAGTCCGGGGCGGGGACGGAGCACCGGGGAGCTGTTTTTT
CASSPGRGRSTGELFF
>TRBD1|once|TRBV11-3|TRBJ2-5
TGTGCCAGCGGCGGAGACCGGGACAGGGGGTTCTTGGAGACCCAGTACTTC
CASGGDRDRGFLETQYF
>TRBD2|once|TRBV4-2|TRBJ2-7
TGTGCCAGCAGCCACTCACTAGCGGGAGTGGACGAGCAGTACTTC
CASSHSLAGVDEQYF
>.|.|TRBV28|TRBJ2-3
TGTGCCACCATGTACTCCGGGATCGTTTTGTCCACAGATACGCAGTATTTT
CATMYSGIVLSTDTQYF
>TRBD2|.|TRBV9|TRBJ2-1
TGTGCCAGCAGCGAGAGCAGACTAGCGGGAGTTCGGGAGCAGTTCTTC
CASSESRLAGVREQFF
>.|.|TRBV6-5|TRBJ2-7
TGTGCCAGCAGACTTAGCGTAGCCTACGAGCAGTACTTC
CASRLSVAYEQYF
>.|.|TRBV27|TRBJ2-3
TGTGCCAGCAGTTTATACCCGTCCGGGTTTACATCTTCAGATACGCAGTATTTT
CASSLYPSGFTSSDTQYF
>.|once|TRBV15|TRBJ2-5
TGTGCCACCAGCAGCAGACGAGACCAAGAGACCCAGTACTTC
CATSSRRDQETQYF
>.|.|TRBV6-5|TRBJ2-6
TGTGCCAGCAGTTACATGGGAGCTGGGGCCAACGTCCTGACTTTC
CASSYMGAGANVLTF
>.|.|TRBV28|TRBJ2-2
TGTGCCAGCAGTCCCCGGAACACCGGGGAGCTGTTTTTT
CASSPRNTGELFF
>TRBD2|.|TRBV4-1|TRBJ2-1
TGCGCCAGCAGCCAAGACTCCCTAGCGGGTACTGAGCAGTTCTTC
CASSQDSLAGTEQFF
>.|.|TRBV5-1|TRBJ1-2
TGCGCCAGCAGCTTCGACTCGAACTATGGCTACACCTTC
CASSFDSNYGYTF
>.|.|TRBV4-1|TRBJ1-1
TGCGCCAGCAGCCAAGATTTCTTAGGGGGTTCAACTGAAGCTTTCTTT
CASSQDFLGGSTEAFF
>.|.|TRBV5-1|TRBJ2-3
TGCGCCAGCAGCAAGGGACTCATCACAGATACGCAGTATTTT
CASSKGLITDTQYF
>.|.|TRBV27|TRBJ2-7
TGTGCCAGCAGTCCAGACTCCCACCCGGGCCTATCTGACGAGCAGTACTTC
CASSPDSHPGLSDEQYF
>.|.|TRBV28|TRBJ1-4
TGTGCCAGCAGCCCCGGGATACTACTGTTTTTT
CASSPGILLFF
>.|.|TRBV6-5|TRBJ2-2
TGTGCCAGCAGTTACGTGGGGGGGAACACCGGGGAGCTGTTTTTT
CASSYVGGNTGELFF
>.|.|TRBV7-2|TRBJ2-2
TGTGCCAGCACCGCGATCGGGGAGACACCAGGGGGGGAGCTGTTTTTT
CASTAIGETPGGELFF
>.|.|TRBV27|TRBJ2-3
TGTGCCAGCAGTTTTCAACGCACAGATACGCAGTATTTT
CASSFQRTDTQYF
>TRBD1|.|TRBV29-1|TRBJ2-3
TGCAGCGTTGTAAGGCTCAGGGGGTCCACAGATACGCAGTATTTT
CSVVRLRGSTDTQYF
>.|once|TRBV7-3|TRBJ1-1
TGTGCCAGCAGCCCATCGGCGAACACTGAAGCTTTCTTT
CASSPSANTEAFF
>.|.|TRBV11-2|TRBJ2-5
TGTGCCAGCAGCTTAGGGGAGACCCAGTACTTC
CASSLGETQYF
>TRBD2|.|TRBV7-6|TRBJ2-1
TGTGCCAGCAGCTTAACGGGGGAGGGCCATGAGCAGTTCTTC
CASSLTGEGHEQFF
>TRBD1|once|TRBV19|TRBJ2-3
TGTGCCAGTAGTATGGCCGGGACAGGGGGGGATACGCAGTATTTT
CASSMAGTGGDTQYF
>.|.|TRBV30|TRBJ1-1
TGTGCCTGGAGTAGGGGACGGACCAACACTGAAGCTTTCTTT
CAWSRGRTNTEAFF
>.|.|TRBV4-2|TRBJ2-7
TGTGCCAGCAGCCAAGCTAATCGCCCAAGCTCCTACGAGCAGTACTTC
CASSQANRPSSYEQYF
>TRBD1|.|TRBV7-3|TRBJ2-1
TGTGCCAGCAGCGCAACGACAGGGGGCTTGTCGGGAGGCTCCTACAATGAGCAGTTCTTC
CASSATTGGLSGGSYNEQFF
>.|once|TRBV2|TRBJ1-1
TGTGCCAGCAGTAGTCGTGTGAACACTGAAGCTTTCTTT
CASSSRVNTEAFF
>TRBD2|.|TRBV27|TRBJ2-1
TGTGCCAGCAGCCCCCCTAGCGGACGATCCTACAATGAGCAGTTCTTC
CASSPPSGRSYNEQFF
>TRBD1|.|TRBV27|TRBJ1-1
TGTGCCAGCAGTTTGGGGGACAGGGTGAACACTGAAGCTTTCTTT
CASSLGDRVNTEAFF
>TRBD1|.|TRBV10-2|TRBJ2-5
TGCGCCAGCAGGGGACAGAGAGAGACCCAGTACTTC
CASRGQRETQYF
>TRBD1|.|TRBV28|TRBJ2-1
TGTGCCAGCAGTTGGAGGGACAGGGTCTACAATGAGCAGTTCTTC
CASSWRDRVYNEQFF
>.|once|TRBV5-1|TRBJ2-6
TGCGCCAGCAGCTTGGATGTTATGGGGCTCGGGGCCAACGTCCTGACTTTC
CASSLDVMGLGANVLTF
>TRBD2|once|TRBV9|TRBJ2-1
TGTGCCAGCAGCGTAGGAACTAGCGGGAGCTATGAGCAGTTCTTC
CASSVGTSGSYEQFF
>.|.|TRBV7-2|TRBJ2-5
TGTGCCAGCAGTTACACGATCGGGCAAGAGACCCAGTACTTC
CASSYTIGQETQYF
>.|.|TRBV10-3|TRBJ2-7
TGTGCCATCAGTAAGGACAGGGAGGGGTACGAGCAGTACTTC
CAISKDREGYEQYF
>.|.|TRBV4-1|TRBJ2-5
TGCGCCAGCAGCCAAGGCCTTCTAGAGACCCAGTACTTC
CASSQGLLETQYF
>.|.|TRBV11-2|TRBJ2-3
TGTGCCAGCAGCTACAGCGGATCTAGCACAGATACGCAGTATTTT
CASSYSGSSTDTQYF
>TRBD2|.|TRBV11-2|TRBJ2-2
TGTGCCAGCAGCAGACTAGCGGGAGGGCCAACCGGGGAGCTGTTTTTT
CASSRLAGGPTGELFF
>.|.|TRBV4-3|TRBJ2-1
TGCGCCAGCAGCCAAGGAGGGAGATGGGATGAGCAGTTCTTC
CASSQGGRWDEQFF
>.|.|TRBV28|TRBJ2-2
TGTGCCAGCAGACCATTTTTACCCCCTGGGGGTTACAGGCGAGTCCGGACGAACACCGGGGAGCTGTTTTTT
CASRPFLPPGGYRRVRTNTGELFF
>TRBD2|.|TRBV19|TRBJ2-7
TGTGCCACCAAAAGAACAACTAGCGGGATTGCCTACGAGCAGTACTTC
CATKRTTSGIAYEQYF
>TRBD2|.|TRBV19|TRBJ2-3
TGTGCCAGTAGTATGCCCCAGGGTAGCGGGAACACAGATACGCAGTATTTT
CASSMPQGSGNTDTQYF
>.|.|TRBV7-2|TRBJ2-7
TGTGCCAGCAGCCCTACCGGGCCCATATACGAGCAGTACTTC
CASSPTGPIYEQYF
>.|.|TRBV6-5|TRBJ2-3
TGTGCCAGCCGAAATCAGGTGGATACGCAGTATTTT
CASRNQVDTQYF
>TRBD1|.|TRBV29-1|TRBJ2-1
TGCAGCGTTGAAGATCTTGGCAGGGGGCATGAGCAGTTCTTC
CSVEDLGRGHEQFF
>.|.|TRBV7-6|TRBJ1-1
TGTGCCAGCAGCTTAGGGGTTTACACTGAAGCTTTCTTT
CASSLGVYTEAFF
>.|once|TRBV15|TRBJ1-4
TGTGCCACCAGCAGAGATGGCAGGAGGAGTAATGAAAAACTGTTTTTT
CATSRDGRRSNEKLFF
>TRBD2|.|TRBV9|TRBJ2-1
TGTGCCAGCAGCGTAGATGAGTTAGCGGGAGGGGTTGAGCAGTTCTTC
CASSVDELAGGVEQFF
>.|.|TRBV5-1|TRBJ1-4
TGCGCCAGCAGCTTGGGGGGCCGACTTGGGGAAAAACTGTTTTTT
CASSLGGRLGEKLFF
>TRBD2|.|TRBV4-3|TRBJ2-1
TGCGCCAGCAGCCAAGATTGGACTAGCGGGATCGGTGGGGGCAATGAGCAGTTCTTC
CASSQDWTSGIGGGNEQFF
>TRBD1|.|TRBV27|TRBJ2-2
TGTGCCAGCAGCCCTCTTTGGACAGGGTTCGACACCGGGGAGCTGTTTTTT
CASSPLWTGFDTGELFF